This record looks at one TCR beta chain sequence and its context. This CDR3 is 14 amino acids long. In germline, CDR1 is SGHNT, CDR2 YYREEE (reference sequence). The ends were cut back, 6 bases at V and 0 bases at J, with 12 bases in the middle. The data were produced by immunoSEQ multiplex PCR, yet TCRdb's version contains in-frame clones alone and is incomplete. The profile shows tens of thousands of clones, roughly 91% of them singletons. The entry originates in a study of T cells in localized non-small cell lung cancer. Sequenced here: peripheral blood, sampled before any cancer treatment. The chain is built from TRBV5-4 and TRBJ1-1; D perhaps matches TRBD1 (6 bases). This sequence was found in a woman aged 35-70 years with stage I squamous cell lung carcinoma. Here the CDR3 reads CASTQRGLNTEAFF. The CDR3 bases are TGTGCCAGCACCCAGAGGGGGTTGAACACTGAAGCTTTCTTT.